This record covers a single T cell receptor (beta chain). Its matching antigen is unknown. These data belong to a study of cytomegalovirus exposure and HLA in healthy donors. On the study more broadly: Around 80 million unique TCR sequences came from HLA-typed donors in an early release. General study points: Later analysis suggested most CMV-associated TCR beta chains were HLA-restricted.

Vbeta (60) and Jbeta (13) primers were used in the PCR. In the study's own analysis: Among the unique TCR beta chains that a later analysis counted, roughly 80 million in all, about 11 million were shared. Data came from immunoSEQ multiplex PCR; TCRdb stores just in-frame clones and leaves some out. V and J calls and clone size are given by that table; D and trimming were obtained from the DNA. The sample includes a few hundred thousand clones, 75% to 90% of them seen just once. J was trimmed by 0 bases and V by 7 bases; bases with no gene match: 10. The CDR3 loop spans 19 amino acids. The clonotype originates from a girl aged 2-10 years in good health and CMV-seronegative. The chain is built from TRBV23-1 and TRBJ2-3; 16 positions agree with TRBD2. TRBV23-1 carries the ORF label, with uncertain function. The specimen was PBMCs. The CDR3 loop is CASMGLAGGYLTSTDTQYF. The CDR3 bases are TGCGCCAGCATGGGACTAGCGGGGGGGTATCTAACTAGCACAGATACGCAGTATTTT.